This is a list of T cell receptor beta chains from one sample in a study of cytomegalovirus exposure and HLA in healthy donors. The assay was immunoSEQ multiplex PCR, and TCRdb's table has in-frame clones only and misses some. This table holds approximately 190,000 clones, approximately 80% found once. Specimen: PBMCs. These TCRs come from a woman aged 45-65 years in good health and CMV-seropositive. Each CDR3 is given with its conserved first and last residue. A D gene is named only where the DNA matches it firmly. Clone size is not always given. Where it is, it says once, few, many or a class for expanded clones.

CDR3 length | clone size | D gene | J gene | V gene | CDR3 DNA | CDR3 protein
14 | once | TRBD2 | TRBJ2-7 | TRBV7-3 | TGTGCCAGCAGCTTAGAGCGGGGATCCTACGAGCAGTACTTC | CASSLERGSYEQYF
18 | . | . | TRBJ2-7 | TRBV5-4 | TGTGCCAGCAGCCCCCCGCTCTCAGCCCCTAGTCACCACTACGAGCAGTACTTC | CASSPPLSAPSHHYEQYF
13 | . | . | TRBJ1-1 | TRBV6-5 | TGTGCCAGCAGTTACCTACAGGGCGCTGAAGCTTTCTTT | CASSYLQGAEAFF
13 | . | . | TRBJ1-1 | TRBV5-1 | TGCGCCAGCAGCTTGGCGTCAGGTCCAGAAGCTTTCTTT | CASSLASGPEAFF
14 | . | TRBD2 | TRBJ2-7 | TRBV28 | TGTGCCAGCAGTTTACTAGCGGGGCGCTACGAGCAGTACTTC | CASSLLAGRYEQYF
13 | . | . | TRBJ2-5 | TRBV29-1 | TGCAGCGTTGAAGACGGGGCCAGGGGGACCCAGTACTTC | CSVEDGARGTQYF
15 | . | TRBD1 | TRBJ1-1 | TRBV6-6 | TGTGCCAGCAGTTACTCAGCAGGGGGGAACACTGAAGCTTTCTTT | CASSYSAGGNTEAFF
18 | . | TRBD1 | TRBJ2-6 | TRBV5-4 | TGTGCCAGCGGACAGGGTATCAATCCCCTCTCTGGGGCCAACGTCCTGACTTTC | CASGQGINPLSGANVLTF
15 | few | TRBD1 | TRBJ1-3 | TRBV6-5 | TGTGCCAGCAGGCGGGGACAGGGGGCTGGAAACACCATATATTTT | CASRRGQGAGNTIYF
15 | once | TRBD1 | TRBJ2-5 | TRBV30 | TGTGCCTGGAGTGGCCGACAGGGCGTGCGGGAGACCCAGTACTTC | CAWSGRQGVRETQYF
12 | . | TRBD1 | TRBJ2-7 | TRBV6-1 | TGTGCCAGCGGGACAGGGACCTACGAGCAGTACTTC | CASGTGTYEQYF
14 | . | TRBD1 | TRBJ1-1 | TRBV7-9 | TGTGCCAGCAGCGAAACAGGGGGAGGTACTGAAGCTTTCTTT | CASSETGGGTEAFF
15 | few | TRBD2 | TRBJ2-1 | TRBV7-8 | TGTGCCAGCAGCGAAGAGACTAGCGGGTACAATGAGCAGTTCTTC | CASSEETSGYNEQFF
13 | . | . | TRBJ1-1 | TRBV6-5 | TGTGCCAGCAGTCTTACAGGGAACACTGAAGCTTTCTTT | CASSLTGNTEAFF
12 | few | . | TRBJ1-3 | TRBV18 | TGTGCCAGCTCACCACGGCAGGACACCATATATTTT | CASSPRQDTIYF
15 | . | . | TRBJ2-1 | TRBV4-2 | TGTGCCAGCAGCCAAAAGCCGCTAGCGACCAATGAGCAGTTCTTC | CASSQKPLATNEQFF
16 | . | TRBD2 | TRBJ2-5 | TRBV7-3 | TGTGCCAGCAGCCCCGTAGCGGGGGGGCCCAGTGAGACCCAGTACTTC | CASSPVAGGPSETQYF
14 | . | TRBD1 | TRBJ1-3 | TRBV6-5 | TGTGCCAGCAGTTACTCGAACGACAGGGGTACCATATATTTT | CASSYSNDRGTIYF
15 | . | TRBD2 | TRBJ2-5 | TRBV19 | TGTGCCAGTAGGGCCATCGTAGCGGGGAAAGAGACCCAGTACTTC | CASRAIVAGKETQYF
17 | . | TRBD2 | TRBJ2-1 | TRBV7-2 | TGTGCCAGCAGCTTAGGGACTAGCCCCCTCTTGTACAATGAGCAGTTCTTC | CASSLGTSPLLYNEQFF
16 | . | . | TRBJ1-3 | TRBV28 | TGTGCCAGCAGAGGACAGACGTCCCCCTCTGGAAACACCATATATTTT | CASRGQTSPSGNTIYF
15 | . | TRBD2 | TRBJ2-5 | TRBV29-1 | TGCAGCGTCGCTCCGCTTAGCGGGGGGATCGAGACCCAGTACTTC | CSVAPLSGGIETQYF
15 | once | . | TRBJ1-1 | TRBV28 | TGTGCCAGCAGTTTATCCCACAAGGGGTACACTGAAGCTTTCTTT | CASSLSHKGYTEAFF
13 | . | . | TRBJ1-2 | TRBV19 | TGTGCCAGCAAAACGACAGCTAACTATGGCTACACCTTC | CASKTTANYGYTF
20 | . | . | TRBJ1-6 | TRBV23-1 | TGCGCCAGCAGTCAATCGGAGGGAGTAGTATTAAGCTCCTATAATTCACCCCTCCACTTT | CASSQSEGVVLSSYNSPLHF
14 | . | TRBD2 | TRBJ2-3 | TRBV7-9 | TGTGCCAGCAGTCTAGCGGTTGACACAGATACGCAGTATTTT | CASSLAVDTDTQYF
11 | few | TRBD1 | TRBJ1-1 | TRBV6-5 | TGTGCCAGCAGACAGGGGAGGAAGGCTTTCTTT | CASRQGRKAFF
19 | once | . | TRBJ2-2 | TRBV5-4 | TGTGCCAGCAGCTTGACCCGGGGGTCAGGTACAACGAACACCGGGGAGCTGTTTTTT | CASSLTRGSGTTNTGELFF
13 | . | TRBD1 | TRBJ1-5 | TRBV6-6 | TGTGCCAGCACCGACAGGGCGGATCAGCCCCAGCATTTT | CASTDRADQPQHF
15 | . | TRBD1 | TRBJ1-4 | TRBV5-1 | TGCGCCAGCCGGCCAAGGGGGCAGGCTAATGAAAAACTGTTTTTT | CASRPRGQANEKLFF
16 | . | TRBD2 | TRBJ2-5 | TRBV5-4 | TGTGCCAGCAGCCTACGGACTAGCGGGGGTGGAGAGACCCAGTACTTC | CASSLRTSGGGETQYF
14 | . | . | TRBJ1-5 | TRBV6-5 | TGTGCCAGCAGTCACAGGGTGGGGAATCAGCCCCAGCATTTT | CASSHRVGNQPQHF
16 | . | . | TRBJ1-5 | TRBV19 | TGTGCCAGTAGTAGGGAACAGGGCCATAGCAATCAGCCCCAGCATTTT | CASSREQGHSNQPQHF
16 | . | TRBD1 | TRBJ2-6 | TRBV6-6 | TGTGCCAGCAGCATAGACAGGGGGTATGGGGCCAACGTCCTGACTTTC | CASSIDRGYGANVLTF
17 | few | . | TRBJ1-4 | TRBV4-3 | TGCGCCAGCAGCCAAGATCACAGCCAGGGATATAATGAAAAACTGTTTTTT | CASSQDHSQGYNEKLFF
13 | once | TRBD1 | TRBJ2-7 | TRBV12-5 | TGTGCTAGTGGTTGGACAGGGGAGGGGGAGCAGTACTTC | CASGWTGEGEQYF
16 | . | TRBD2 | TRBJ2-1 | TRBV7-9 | TGTGCCAGCAGCTTAGCGCCGATTGTACTAGCGAATGAGCAGTTCTTC | CASSLAPIVLANEQFF
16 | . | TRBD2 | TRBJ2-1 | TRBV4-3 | TGCGCCAGCAGATCCGGACTAGCGGGGACCTACAATGAGCAGTTCTTC | CASRSGLAGTYNEQFF
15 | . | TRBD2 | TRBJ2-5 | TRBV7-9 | TGTGCCAGCAGCTTGGGCGGGGGAACAGGAGAGACCCAGTACTTC | CASSLGGGTGETQYF
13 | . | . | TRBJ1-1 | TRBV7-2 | TGTGCCAGCAGCTTGGGGGGGTTTACTGAAGCTTTCTTT | CASSLGGFTEAFF
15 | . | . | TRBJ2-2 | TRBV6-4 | TGTGCCAGCAGTCCACAACAGGGATGGACCGGGGAGCTGTTTTTT | CASSPQQGWTGELFF
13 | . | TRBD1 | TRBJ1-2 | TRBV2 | TGTGCCAGCAGGCAGGGGGTAGGTGATGGCTACACCTTC | CASRQGVGDGYTF
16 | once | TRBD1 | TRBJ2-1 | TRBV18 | TGTGCCAGCTCACGAGGGACAGGGGGTCCGAGTTTTAGGCAGTTCTTC | CASSRGTGGPSFRQFF
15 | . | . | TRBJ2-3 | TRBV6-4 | TGTGCCAGCAGACGAGGACTCGTCCACCGTGATACGCAGTATTTT | CASRRGLVHRDTQYF
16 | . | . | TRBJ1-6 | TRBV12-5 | TGTGCTAGTGGTTTGGTACTGGGGACAAGAAATTCACCCCTCCACTTT | CASGLVLGTRNSPLHF
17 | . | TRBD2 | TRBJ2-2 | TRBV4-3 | TGCGCCAGCAGCCAAGATCCAGCGGGGGGTGGGACCGGGGAGCTGTTTTTT | CASSQDPAGGGTGELFF
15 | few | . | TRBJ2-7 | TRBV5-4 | TGTGCCAGCAGCTCGATGTACAGGGCTGGAGGCGAGCAGTACTTC | CASSSMYRAGGEQYF